The 14 T cell receptor beta chains below come from one sample, sequenced in a study of OX40 agonist ivuxolimab in advanced cancers. Here immunoSEQ multiplex PCR was the method, and the copy in TCRdb shows in-frame clones only, minus some. The sample holds some 59,000 clones; approximately 89% are singletons and the top ten take about 9%. The material was CD4+ or CD8+ T cells sorted from blood, obtained in a trial of the OX40 agonist ivuxolimab. Receptors were obtained from an adult with an advanced solid tumor such as melanoma, head and neck, liver or kidney cancer.

The rearrangement uses TRBV21-1 and TRBJ1-1; TRBD1, the D gene given by the table, was not confirmed from the DNA. TRBV21-1 is described as a pseudogene. CDR3 length: 18 amino acids. DNA for the CDR3: TGTGCCAGCAGCAAAGGCGGGACAGGTTCTTTTCGGAACACTGAAGCTTTCTTT. Translated, it gives CASSKGGTGSFRNTEAFF.

The chain recombines TRBV9 with TRBJ2-7; 8 positions agree with TRBD1. The CDR3 is 16 amino acids. V lost 0 bases and J lost 5; bases outside the gene matches: 10. Germline V gene data show CDR1 as SGDLS and CDR2 as YYNGEE. CDR3 DNA: TGTGCCAGCAGCGTAGGGGCAGGGGGCCTCTCTAACGAGCAGTACTTC. Amino acids: CASSVGAGGLSNEQYF. Supplemented by reference TRBV9 and TRBJ2-7, the full variable domain reads DSGVTQTPKHLITATGQRVTLRCSPRSGDLSVYWYQQSLDQGLQFLIQYYNGEERAKGNILERFSAQQFPDLHSELNLSSLELGDSALYFCASSVGAGGLSNEQYFGPGTRLTVT.

The chain uses TRBV29-1 and TRBJ1-5, with TRBD1 matching 7 bases. This CDR3 is 14 amino acids long. Germline CDR1 and CDR2: SQVTM and ANQGSEA. After removal of 7 bases from V and 0 bases from J, the junction contained 6 bases not matched to a gene. The CDR3 DNA follows: TGCAGCGCTTGGACAGGAAATAGCAATCAGCCCCAGCATTTT. As protein: CSAWTGNSNQPQHF.

A single count supports this clone. This chain connects TRBV19 to TRBJ1-4; D ambiguous. The CDR3 loop spans 14 amino acids. Germline CDR1 LNHDA, CDR2 SQIVND (reference sequence). Deletions cut 11 bases from V and 6 bases from J, with 19 bases between. In nucleotides, the CDR3 is TGTGCCTCCAAGCCCTTAGGTGGATATGAAAAACTGTTTTTT. Amino acid sequence: CASKPLGGYEKLFF. Full variable domain (missing parts from reference TRBV19 and TRBJ1-4): DGGITQSPKYLFRKEGQNVTLSCEQNLNHDAMYWYRQDPGQGLRLIYYSQIVNDFQKGDIAEGYSVSREKKESFPLTVTSAQKNPTAFYLCASKPLGGYEKLFFGSGTQLSVL.

The V and J genes are TRBV5-4 and TRBJ1-2; D is undetermined. The CDR3 contains 14 residues. V dropped 1 base and J dropped 4 bases, with 11 bases sitting between them. From germline, CDR1 is SGHNT and CDR2 YYREEE (reference sequence). In DNA, the CDR3 is TGTGCCAGCAGCTTGTCGGAGGAGTCCTATGGCTACACCTTC. Translation: CASSLSEESYGYTF.

This chain links TRBV5-8 with TRBJ1-5, with no clear D. V gave up 4 bases and J gave up 5 bases, with 7 bases separating them. Germline lookup yields CDR1 SGHTS and CDR2 YDEGEE. The CDR3 sequence is 12 residues long. CDR3 region: CASSVIDQPQHF. CDR3 nucleotides: TGTGCCAGCAGCGTAATTGATCAGCCCCAGCATTTT.

The chain employs TRBV15 and TRBJ2-5, with D uncertain. CDR3 length: 14 residues. V was shortened by 0 bases and J by 5 bases, with 10 bases between the two germline ends. Per the germline V gene, CDR1 is LNHNV and CDR2 is YYDKDF (reference sequence). The CDR3 loop is CATSRDVQWETQYF. The DNA for the CDR3 is TGTGCCACCAGCAGAGACGTACAGTGGGAGACCCAGTACTTC.

The CDR3 region is CASSFGQGTYEQYF. DNA of the CDR3: TGTGCCAGCAGTTTCGGGCAGGGGACCTACGAGCAGTACTTC. The V gene is TRBV27, the J gene TRBJ2-7, with TRBD1 as a possible D gene (6 bases). There are 14 residues in the CDR3. The germline CDR1 and CDR2 sequences are MNHEY and SMNVEV (reference sequence). V was cut by 3 bases and J by 2 bases, with 11 bases left in between.

The rearrangement joins TRBV19 to TRBJ2-1; weak D call: TRBD1 (6 bases). CDR1 LNHDA and CDR2 SQIVND come from the germline V gene (reference sequence). V was trimmed by 8 bases and J by 2 bases, leaving 13 bases between them. This CDR3 is 14 amino acids long. The chain's CDR3 is CASRYRATYNEQFF. Written as DNA, the CDR3 is TGTGCCAGTCGCTACAGGGCGACCTACAATGAGCAGTTCTTC.

V usage is TRBV19 and J usage is TRBJ2-1, with TRBD2 matching 9 bases. The junction had 12 bases not matched to a gene; V was cut back by 5 bases and J by 10 bases. The CDR3 has 15 amino acids. Germline-derived CDR1 and CDR2 are LNHDA and SQIVND (reference sequence). DNA of the CDR3: TGTGCCAGTAGTTGGATGGCTAGCGGGGTTGGGGAGCAGTTCTTC. Translating gives CASSWMASGVGEQFF.

The chain uses TRBV6-1 and TRBJ2-2; 11 bases map to TRBD2. The CDR3 loop spans 15 amino acids. CDR1 MNHNS and CDR2 SASEGT come from the germline V gene. V was clipped by 6 bases and J by 7 bases; unmatched bases: 7. The DNA of the CDR3 is TGTGCCAGCAGGGATAGCGGGGGGGCCGGCGGGGAGCTGTTTTTT. Its protein is CASRDSGGAGGELFF.

The chain couples TRBV6-5 to TRBJ1-1; 7 bases align to TRBD1. This CDR3 spans 14 amino acids. CDR1 MNHEY and CDR2 SVGAGI come from the germline V gene. V dropped 6 bases and J dropped 4; count of bases not matched to a gene: 8. This CDR3 reads CASRGTGDLTEAFF. DNA of the CDR3: TGTGCCAGCAGGGGAACAGGGGATCTCACTGAAGCTTTCTTT.

The chain has TRBV7-6 and TRBJ2-6, with D maybe TRBD1 (5 bases). CDR3 size: 18 residues. The germline V and J ends were trimmed by 2 bases and 0 bases, with 14 bases remaining between them. The germline CDR1 and CDR2 sequences are SGHVS and FNYEAQ. The CDR3 coding sequence is TGTGCCAGCAGCTTACAATTCACAGGTGACTCTGGGGCCAACGTCCTGACTTTC. As protein: CASSLQFTGDSGANVLTF.

V is TRBV11-2 and J is TRBJ2-1; 7 bases fit TRBD2. The CDR3 sequence is 19 residues long. V shed 1 base, J shed 7 bases, and the junction held 19 bases outside the gene matches. CDR1 is SGHAT, CDR2 FQNNGV, per germline. The CDR3 loop reads CASSLVGTDWREYRNEQFF. The CDR3, as DNA: TGTGCCAGCAGCTTAGTTGGAACCGATTGGCGGGAGTATAGAAATGAGCAGTTCTTC.